Presented here are 16 T cell receptor beta chains from one specimen sequenced in a study of T cells in Graves' hyperthyroidism and ophthalmopathy. Researchers amplified the TCR beta CDR3 regions from RNA transcripts. With the HTBI primer set, the TCR CDR3 went through a first round of RT-PCR. TCRdb reanalysed the multiplex PCR reads using MiXCR and keeps one entry per CDR3 protein. The table includes under 450,000 distinct CDR3 sequences, 13% detected once. The sample consisted of blood. Receptors originate from a man aged 30 to 39 with Graves' hyperthyroidism that later progressed to Graves' ophthalmopathy.

This clonotype has at least ten counts. This chain uses TRBV7-9 with TRBJ1-2, with TRBD1 matching over 7 bases. The germline V gene encodes CDR1 SEHNR and CDR2 FQNEAQ (reference sequence). J lost 1 base, V lost 4 bases, and 12 bases had no gene match. This CDR3 is built from 17 residues. In nucleotides, the CDR3 is TGTGCCAGCAGCTCCTACAGGGGTGACCGTCTTAACTATGGCTACACCTTC. The encoded protein is CASSSYRGDRLNYGYTF.

The chain carries TRBV6-1 and TRBJ1-2, with D hard to call. From germline, CDR1 is MNHNS and CDR2 SASEGT. Trimming cost V 0 bases and J 6 bases, with 11 bases left between them. The CDR3 loop spans 14 amino acids. The CDR3 DNA follows: TGTGCCAGCAGTGAAGCGCGTCGTACAGATGGCTACACCTTC. This gives the protein CASSEARRTDGYTF.

This clonotype was found a few times. The chain has TRBV29-1 and TRBJ2-7; no clear D. The germline V gene has CDR1 SQVTM and CDR2 ANQGSEA. The ends were cut back, 4 bases at V and 4 bases at J, with 5 bases in the middle. CDR3 length: 10 residues. CDR3: CSVGEYEQYF. In nucleotides, the CDR3 is TGCAGCGTTGGAGAGTACGAGCAGTACTTC.

This clonotype was seen at least ten times. The gene calls are TRBV11-2 and TRBJ1-5; the D gene is possibly TRBD1 (6 bases). The CDR3 totals 14 residues. The germline V gene has CDR1 SGHAT and CDR2 FQNNGV. The V end was cut by 5 bases, the J end by 7 bases, with 15 bases between. The CDR3 nucleotides read TGTGCCAGCAGCCGTACAGGGCCCGGACAGCCCCAGCATTTT. Translating gives CASSRTGPGQPQHF.

Many counts were recorded for this clonotype. This chain links TRBV7-9 with TRBJ1-1; no firm D call. This CDR3 comprises 15 residues. V dropped 3 bases and J dropped 0 bases, with 11 bases sitting between them. In germline, CDR1 is SEHNR, CDR2 FQNEAQ (reference sequence). CDR3 in DNA: TGTGCCAGCAGCTTTTTTAACGGTATGAACACTGAAGCTTTCTTT. This sequence encodes CASSFFNGMNTEAFF.

This clonotype was detected only a few times. The V and J genes are TRBV20-1 and TRBJ2-1; D is perhaps TRBD1 or TRBD2 (5 bases each). CDR1 and CDR2 (germline): DFQATT, SNEGSKA (reference sequence). This CDR3 contains 13 residues. Trimming stripped 6 bases from V and 4 bases from J, with 13 bases between. The CDR3 coding sequence is TGCAGTGCAAGAAGGGACCCGTACAATGAGCAGTTCTTC. Translated, it gives CSARRDPYNEQFF.

This clonotype came up a few times. The J gene is TRBJ2-1, the V gene TRBV19; D remains unclear. This CDR3 is built from 14 residues. V gave up 3 bases and J gave up 5 bases, with 11 bases separating them. Germline CDR1 LNHDA, CDR2 SQIVND (reference sequence). The CDR3 DNA follows: TGTGCCAGTAGTATCCTCACCTTCAACAATGAGCAGTTCTTC. This encodes CASSILTFNNEQFF.

This clonotype showed up many times. This chain links TRBV10-3 with TRBJ2-5; 13 nucleotides match TRBD2. J lost 7 bases, V lost 3 bases, and 8 bases had no gene match. Germline V CDR1 and CDR2: ENHRY, SYGVKD. This CDR3 has 16 residues. Here the CDR3 reads CAISEPGTSGAATQYF. The DNA of the CDR3 is TGTGCCATCAGTGAACCCGGGACTAGCGGGGCGGCGACCCAGTACTTC.

This clonotype came up many times. The rearrangement links TRBV6-1 to TRBJ2-1; a weak D match, TRBD1 (6 bases). There are 15 residues in the CDR3. The V end was cut by 6 bases, the J end by 0 bases, with 12 bases between. Germline loops: CDR1 MNHNS, CDR2 SASEGT. This chain's CDR3 is CASRPRDTSYNEQFF. In nucleotides, the CDR3 is TGTGCCAGCAGACCCCGGGACACCTCCTACAATGAGCAGTTCTTC.

This clonotype appeared many times. The chain couples TRBV28 to TRBJ2-7; D unresolved. V lost 3 bases and J 5 bases, leaving 8 bases between the germline ends. The germline CDR1 and CDR2 sequences are MDHEN and SYDVKM. There are 12 residues in the CDR3. In DNA, the CDR3 is TGTGCCAGCAGTTTCATTCGACACGAGCAGTACTTC. Protein product: CASSFIRHEQYF.

In this sample, this clonotype turned up many times. The J gene is TRBJ1-6, the V gene TRBV28, with a possible D match to TRBD1 (6 bases). This CDR3 has 13 residues. The germline CDR1 and CDR2 sequences are MDHEN and SYDVKM. The ends were cut back, 10 bases at V and 9 bases at J, with 16 bases in the middle. The CDR3 DNA sequence: TGTGCCACGGAAGGGCAGGGGACTTCACCCCTCCACTTT. This translates into CATEGQGTSPLHF.

This chain links TRBV4-2 with TRBJ1-5; possible D gene TRBD1, 5 bases. V shed 5 bases and J shed 3 bases, with 11 bases lying between them. Germline values: CDR1 LGHNA, CDR2 YNFKEQ. The CDR3 has 14 residues. The CDR3 DNA is TGTGCCAGCAGCGCGGCAGGGTACAATCAGCCCCAGCATTTT. Its protein is CASSAAGYNQPQHF.

The gene calls are TRBV29-1 and TRBJ2-3, with D perhaps matching TRBD1 (6 bases). CDR3 length: 14 amino acids. Germline assignment: CDR1 SQVTM and CDR2 ANQGSEA. Between the trimmed V and J ends, which lost 4 bases and 0 bases, there was a span of 11 bases. CDR3 amino acids: CSVAQGSSTDTQYF. CDR3 DNA: TGCAGCGTTGCTCAGGGGAGTAGCACAGATACGCAGTATTTT.

This clonotype was picked up many times. The chain couples TRBV28 to TRBJ1-4; no firm D call. CDR3 length equals 14 residues. Germline V gene sequence: CDR1 MDHEN, CDR2 SYDVKM. V lost 4 bases and J lost 6, with 12 bases in between. CDR3 loop: CASSSPPADEKLFF. The CDR3 DNA reads as TGTGCCAGCAGTTCCCCGCCGGCCGATGAAAAACTGTTTTTT.

This clonotype was recorded at least ten times. The chain has TRBV28 and TRBJ1-5; D gene uncertain. Germline CDR1 reads MDHEN; CDR2 reads SYDVKM. V was trimmed by 2 bases and J by 7 bases, leaving 6 bases between them. This CDR3 region has 12 residues. The CDR3 DNA is TGTGCCAGCAGTTTAAAGATCCAGCCCCAGCATTTT. Its translation: CASSLKIQPQHF.

The V call is TRBV7-8, the J call TRBJ2-5; D might be TRBD1 or TRBD2, each matching 5 bases. CDR1 is SGHVS, CDR2 FQNEAQ, per germline. The CDR3 length is 14 residues. V lost 4 bases and J lost 1, with 10 bases in between. Written as DNA, the CDR3 is TGTGCCAGCAGCTCGGGACGGTTCCAAGAGACCCAGTACTTC. This gives the protein CASSSGRFQETQYF.